These 20 T cell receptor beta chains share one sample of origin, sequenced in a study of T cell responses to AZD1222 COVID-19 vaccine. Method: immunoSEQ multiplex PCR; TCRdb's copy keeps in-frame clones and lacks some. This table has about 180,000 clones, more than 80% appearing once. The source material was peripheral blood, sampled 28 days after the second dose of the MenACWY control vaccine. The receptors shown here come from an adult who received the MenACWY meningococcal vaccine as a control.

The rearrangement joins TRBV30 to TRBJ2-3; possibly TRBD1 or TRBD2 for D (5 bases each). Trimming took off 3 bases at V and 3 bases at J, with 19 bases between the two ends. The CDR3 has 16 residues. Germline V gene lookup returns CDR1 GTSNPN and CDR2 SVGIG (reference sequence). Written as DNA, the CDR3 is TGTGCCTGGAGGCCTCCGGGTGCTGGGGGTACAGATACGCAGTATTTT. The encoded protein is CAWRPPGAGGTDTQYF. The full variable domain, completed using reference TRBV30 and TRBJ2-3, is SQTIHQWPATLVQPVGSPLSLECTVEGTSNPNLYWYRQAAGRGLQLLFYSVGIGQISSEVPQNLSASRPQDRQFILSSKKLLLSDSGFYLCAWRPPGAGGTDTQYFGPGTRLTVL.

The rearrangement uses TRBV6-5 and TRBJ2-5; TRBD1 matches at 7 bases. With 4 bases clipped from V and 2 bases from J, the junction kept 7 bases outside the gene matches. Germline CDR1 and CDR2: MNHEY and SVGAGI. The CDR3 extends over 15 amino acids. The CDR3 loop reads CASSWDRRLQETQYF. In nucleotides, the CDR3 is TGTGCCAGCAGTTGGGACAGACGTTTACAAGAGACCCAGTACTTC.

The V gene is TRBV19, the J gene TRBJ1-2; unclear D gene. The CDR3 is made up of 11 amino acids. Germline-derived CDR1 and CDR2 are LNHDA and SQIVND (reference sequence). Trimming took 6 bases from V and 2 from J, leaving 4 bases between them. The CDR3: CASSANYGYTF. The CDR3 DNA sequence: TGTGCCAGTAGCGCCAACTATGGCTACACCTTC.

The V call is TRBV29-1, the J call TRBJ1-2; D might be TRBD1 (5 bases). Trimming left V 7 bases short and J 1 base short, with 19 bases between. CDR3 length: 15 amino acids. CDR1 is SQVTM and CDR2 is ANQGSEA in the germline V gene. The chain's CDR3 is CSAVFGAGNNYGYTF. CDR3 sequence (DNA): TGCAGCGCCGTTTTCGGGGCAGGGAATAACTATGGCTACACCTTC.

Notes on this clone: It is likely a read error, because the conserved phenylalanine at the end of the CDR3 is missing. The limits of the CDR3 on the DNA are not certain, so only TCRdb's listed CDR3 is given. The chain combines TRBV20-1 with TRBJ1-1. The germline CDR1 and CDR2 sequences are DFQATT and SNEGSKA (reference sequence). A total of 9 residues make up the CDR3, ends included. This chain's CDR3 is CSARDDLVR.

The V and J genes are TRBV6-6 and TRBJ1-2, with D possibly matching TRBD1 (6 bases). This CDR3 region has 14 residues. V was cut by 8 bases and J by 4 bases, with 17 bases left in between. CDR1 is MNHNY and CDR2 is SVGAGI in the germline V gene (reference sequence). The CDR3 bases are TGTGCCAGCGGGGGATTACAGGGTGGCTATGGCTACACCTTC. Translation: CASGGLQGGYGYTF.

The chain carries TRBV28 and TRBJ2-7; D remains unclear. Germline V gives CDR1 MDHEN, CDR2 SYDVKM. This CDR3 has 12 residues. Trimming stripped 7 bases from V and 3 bases from J, with 10 bases between. The CDR3 bases are TGTGCCAGCAATGAGATACACTACGAGCAGTACTTC. The encoded protein is CASNEIHYEQYF. Full variable domain (outside the CDR3, taken from reference TRBV28 and TRBJ2-7): DVKVTQSSRYLVKRTGEKVFLECVQDMDHENMFWYRQDPGLGLRLIYFSYDVKMKEKGDIPEGYSVSREKKERFSLILESASTNQTSMYLCASNEIHYEQYFGPGTRLTVT.

V usage is TRBV6-5 and J usage is TRBJ1-1; D is ambiguous. Germline CDR1 is MNHEY and CDR2 is SVGAGI. V was trimmed by 2 bases and J by 4 bases, leaving 8 bases between them. This CDR3 is 13 amino acids long. CDR3 DNA sequence: TGTGCCAGCAGTTACAAAGTGGCCACTGAAGCTTTCTTT. This codes for CASSYKVATEAFF.

The V call is TRBV6-6, the J call TRBJ2-3, with a tentative D call TRBD2 (6 bases). Germline V CDR1 and CDR2: MNHNY, SVGAGI (reference sequence). CDR3 size: 10 residues. Between the trimmed V and J ends, which lost 8 bases and 6 bases, there was a span of 6 bases. The CDR3, as DNA: TGTGCCAGCGCGGGGGATACGCAGTATTTT. This translates into CASAGDTQYF.

V is TRBV27 and J is TRBJ1-2; no clear D. The germline gives CDR1 MNHEY, CDR2 SMNVEV (reference sequence). V was pared by 2 bases and J by 3 bases, with 10 bases between. The CDR3 length is 14 residues. The CDR3 nucleotides read TGTGCCAGCAGTTTAACCTTCAAGGACTATGGCTACACCTTC. Residues: CASSLTFKDYGYTF.

The rearrangement uses TRBV29-1 and TRBJ2-3; TRBD1 or TRBD2 may be the D gene (6 bases each). Trimming cost V 3 bases and J 5 bases, with 15 bases left between them. The germline gives CDR1 SQVTM, CDR2 ANQGSEA. There are 14 residues in the CDR3. The CDR3 DNA sequence: TGCAGCGTTGAGGGGGGCAGGGGTAAAGATACGCAGTATTTT. It codes for CSVEGGRGKDTQYF.

The chain combines TRBV18 with TRBJ1-5; perhaps TRBD1 as D (6 bases). Trimming shortened V by 4 bases and J by 7 bases, and 23 bases separated the two germline ends. CDR3 length: 17 residues. Germline V gene data show CDR1 as KGHSH and CDR2 as LQKENI. CDR3 amino acids: CASSQWKIGAGEQPQHF. The CDR3 DNA reads as TGTGCCAGCTCACAGTGGAAGATAGGGGCAGGGGAACAGCCCCAGCATTTT.

The chain uses TRBV14 and TRBJ2-7, with 10 bases aligning to TRBD1. CDR3 length: 15 residues. The V gene's germline CDR1 is SGHDN and CDR2 FVKESK. The J segment lost 4 bases and the V segment lost 4 bases, leaving 7 bases of the junction unmatched. The CDR3 protein is CASSLGGTGVYEQYF. CDR3 nucleotides: TGTGCCAGCAGCCTCGGTGGGACAGGGGTATACGAGCAGTACTTC.

This clone has only a few counts. The chain is built from TRBV24-1 and TRBJ2-3; 7 bases are shared with TRBD1. The J segment lost 8 bases and the V segment lost 4 bases, leaving 8 bases of the junction unmatched. Germline-derived CDR1 and CDR2 are KGHDR and SFDVKD. CDR3 size: 14 residues. In DNA form, the CDR3 reads TGTGCCACCAGTGAGGGGACAGCCAGTCTTACGCAGTATTTT. Residues: CATSEGTASLTQYF.

The J gene is TRBJ2-1, the V gene TRBV5-1, with a tentative D call TRBD2 (5 bases). This CDR3 comprises 16 residues. Between the trimmed V and J ends, which lost 0 bases and 5 bases, there was a span of 15 bases. Germline V gives CDR1 SGHRS, CDR2 YFSETQ. CDR3 region: CASSLDPGTSHNEQFF. In DNA form, the CDR3 reads TGCGCCAGCAGCTTGGACCCGGGAACGTCCCACAATGAGCAGTTCTTC.

The chain recombines TRBV5-4 with TRBJ1-1; 10 bases line up with TRBD1. The ends lost 4 bases at V and 0 bases at J; junction bases unmatched: 12. The CDR3 is made up of 18 amino acids. Germline CDR1 reads SGHNT; CDR2 reads YYREEE (reference sequence). The CDR3 bases are TGTGCCAGCAGCCGGGCCCGACAGGGGGCTGGGATGAACACTGAAGCTTTCTTT. This gives the protein CASSRARQGAGMNTEAFF.

This clone has just a few counts. The V and J genes are TRBV7-9 and TRBJ1-4; unclear D gene. Trimming pared 2 bases from V and 2 bases from J, leaving 12 bases between. The CDR3 runs 16 residues. The germline CDR1 and CDR2 sequences are SEHNR and FQNEAQ (reference sequence). The CDR3 nucleotides are TGTGCCAGCAGCTTAAAATTCGGTCTGACTAATGAAAAACTGTTTTTT. Translated: CASSLKFGLTNEKLFF.

This clone came up once. The V gene is TRBV4-3, the J gene TRBJ1-2, with TRBD1 matching over 7 bases. This CDR3 contains 16 residues. The V gene's germline CDR1 is LGHNA and CDR2 YSLEER. V lost 0 bases to trimming and J lost 3 bases; unmatched junction nucleotides: 7. The CDR3 DNA reads TGCGCCAGCAGCCAAGAGAGGGGGCGGGTACACTATGGCTACACCTTC. Its translation is CASSQERGRVHYGYTF.

V usage is TRBV28 and J usage is TRBJ1-5; D gene uncertain. Germline CDR1 and CDR2: MDHEN and SYDVKM. The length of the CDR3 is 13 residues. Trimming shortened V by 6 bases and J by 2 bases, and 8 bases separated the two germline ends. This chain's CDR3 is CASSPTGNQPQHF. For the CDR3, the DNA is TGTGCCAGCAGCCCCACGGGCAATCAGCCCCAGCATTTT.

The CDR3 nucleotides are TGTGCCTGGAGTTTTCGACAGGTTCTAACCTATGGCTACACCTTC. It specifies CAWSFRQVLTYGYTF. The chain recombines TRBV30 with TRBJ1-2; perhaps TRBD1 as D (6 bases). This CDR3 has 15 residues. V lost 2 bases, J lost 4 bases, and 17 bases lay in between. In germline, CDR1 is GTSNPN, CDR2 SVGIG (reference sequence). The full variable domain, completed using reference TRBV30 and TRBJ1-2, is SQTIHQWPATLVQPVGSPLSLECTVEGTSNPNLYWYRQAAGRGLQLLFYSVGIGQISSEVPQNLSASRPQDRQFILSSKKLLLSDSGFYLCAWSFRQVLTYGYTFGSGTRLTVV.